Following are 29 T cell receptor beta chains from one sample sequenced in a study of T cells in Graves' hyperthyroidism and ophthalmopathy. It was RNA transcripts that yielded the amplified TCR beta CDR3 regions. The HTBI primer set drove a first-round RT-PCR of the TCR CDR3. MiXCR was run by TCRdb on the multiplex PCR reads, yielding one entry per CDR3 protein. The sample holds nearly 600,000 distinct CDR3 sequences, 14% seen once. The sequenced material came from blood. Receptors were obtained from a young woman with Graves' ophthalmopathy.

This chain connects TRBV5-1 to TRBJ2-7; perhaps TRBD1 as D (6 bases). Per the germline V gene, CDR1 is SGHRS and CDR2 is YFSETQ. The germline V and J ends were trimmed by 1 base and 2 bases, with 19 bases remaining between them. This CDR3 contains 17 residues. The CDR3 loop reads CASSLSRRRDKAYEQYF. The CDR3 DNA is TGCGCCAGCAGCTTGTCACGCCGCCGGGACAAAGCCTACGAGCAGTACTTC. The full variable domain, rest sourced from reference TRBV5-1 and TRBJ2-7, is KAGVTQTPRYLIKTRGQQVTLSCSPISGHRSVSWYQQTPGQGLQFLFEYFSETQRNKGNFPGRFSGRQFSNSRSEMNVSTLELGDSALYLCASSLSRRRDKAYEQYFGPGTRLTVT.

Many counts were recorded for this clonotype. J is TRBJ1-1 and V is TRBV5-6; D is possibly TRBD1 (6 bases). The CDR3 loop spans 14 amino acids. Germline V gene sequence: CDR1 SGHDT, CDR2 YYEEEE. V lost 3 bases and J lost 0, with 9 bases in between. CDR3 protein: CASSYRVLNTEAFF. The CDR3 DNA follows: TGTGCCAGCAGCTACAGGGTATTGAACACTGAAGCTTTCTTT.

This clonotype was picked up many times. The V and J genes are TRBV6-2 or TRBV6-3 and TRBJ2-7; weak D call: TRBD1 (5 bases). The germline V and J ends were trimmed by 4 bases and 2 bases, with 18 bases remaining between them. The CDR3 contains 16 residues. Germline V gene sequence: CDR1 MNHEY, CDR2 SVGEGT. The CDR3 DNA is TGTGCCAGCAGTTCGGCGCCCGGTGGGGCCACCTACGAGCAGTACTTC. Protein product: CASSSAPGGATYEQYF.

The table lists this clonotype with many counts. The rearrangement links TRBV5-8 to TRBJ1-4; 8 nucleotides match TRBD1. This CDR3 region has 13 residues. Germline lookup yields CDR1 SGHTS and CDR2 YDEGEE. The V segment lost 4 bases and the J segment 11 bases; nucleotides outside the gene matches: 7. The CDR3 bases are TGTGCCAGCAGCCGGACAGGGTCAGGGAAACTGTTTTTT. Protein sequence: CASSRTGSGKLFF.

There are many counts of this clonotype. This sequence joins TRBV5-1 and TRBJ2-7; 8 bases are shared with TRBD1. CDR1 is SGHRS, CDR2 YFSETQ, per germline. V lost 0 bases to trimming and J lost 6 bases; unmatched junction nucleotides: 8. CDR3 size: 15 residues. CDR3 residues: CASSLGGSGGLEQYF. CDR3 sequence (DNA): TGCGCCAGCAGCTTGGGAGGGTCAGGGGGCCTCGAGCAGTACTTC.

CDR3 sequence (DNA): TGTGCCAGTAGTGCACCGGGACTCGTTTTCAATGAGCAGTTCTTC. Protein: CASSAPGLVFNEQFF. The chain is built from TRBV19 and TRBJ2-1, with TRBD2 as a possible D gene (6 bases). The germline V and J ends were trimmed by 5 bases and 6 bases, with 17 bases remaining between them. CDR3 size: 15 residues. Germline-derived CDR1 and CDR2 are LNHDA and SQIVND (reference sequence).

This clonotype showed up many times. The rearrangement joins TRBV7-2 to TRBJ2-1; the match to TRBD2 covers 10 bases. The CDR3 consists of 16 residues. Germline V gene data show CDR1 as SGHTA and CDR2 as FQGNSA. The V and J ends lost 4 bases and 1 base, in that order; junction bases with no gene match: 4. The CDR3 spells CASSSLAGGSYNEQFF. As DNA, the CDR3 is TGTGCCAGCAGCTCTTTAGCGGGGGGATCCTACAATGAGCAGTTCTTC.

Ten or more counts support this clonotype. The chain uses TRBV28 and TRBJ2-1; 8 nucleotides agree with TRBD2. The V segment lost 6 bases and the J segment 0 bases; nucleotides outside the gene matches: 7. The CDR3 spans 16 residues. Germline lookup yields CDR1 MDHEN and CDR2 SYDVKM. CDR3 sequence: CASSEIAGSSYNEQFF. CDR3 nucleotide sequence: TGTGCCAGCAGCGAGATAGCGGGGAGCTCCTACAATGAGCAGTTCTTC.

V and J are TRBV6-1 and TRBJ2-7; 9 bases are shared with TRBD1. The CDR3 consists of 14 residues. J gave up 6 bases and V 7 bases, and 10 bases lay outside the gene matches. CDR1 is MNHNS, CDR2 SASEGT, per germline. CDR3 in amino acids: CASNSGTGKGEQYF. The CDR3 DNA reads TGTGCCAGCAACTCCGGGACAGGGAAAGGCGAGCAGTACTTC.

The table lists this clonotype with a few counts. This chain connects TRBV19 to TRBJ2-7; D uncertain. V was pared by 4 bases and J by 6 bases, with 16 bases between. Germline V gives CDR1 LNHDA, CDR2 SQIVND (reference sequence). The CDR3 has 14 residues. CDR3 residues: CASSTRNSRVEQYF. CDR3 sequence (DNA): TGTGCCAGTAGTACCAGGAATTCAAGGGTCGAGCAGTACTTC. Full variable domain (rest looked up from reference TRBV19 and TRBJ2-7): DGGITQSPKYLFRKEGQNVTLSCEQNLNHDAMYWYRQDPGQGLRLIYYSQIVNDFQKGDIAEGYSVSREKKESFPLTVTSAQKNPTAFYLCASSTRNSRVEQYFGPGTRLTVT.

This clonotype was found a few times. The DNA of the CDR3 is TGTGCCAGCAGCGGGGGGACAGGGACTAATGAAAAACTGTTTTTT. This sequence encodes CASSGGTGTNEKLFF. The chain is built from TRBV5-4 and TRBJ1-4; 9 nucleotides align to TRBD1. The CDR3 loop spans 15 amino acids. Germline-derived CDR1 and CDR2 are SGHNT and YYREEE (reference sequence). Germline trimming cut 4 bases from V and 2 bases from J; bases unmatched to any gene: 3.

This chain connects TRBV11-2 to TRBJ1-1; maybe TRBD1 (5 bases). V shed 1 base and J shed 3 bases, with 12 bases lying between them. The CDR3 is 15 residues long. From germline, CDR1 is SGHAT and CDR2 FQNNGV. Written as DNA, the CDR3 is TGTGCCAGCAGCTTAGCCGGGCGAGGGGACACTGAAGCTTTCTTT. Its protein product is CASSLAGRGDTEAFF.

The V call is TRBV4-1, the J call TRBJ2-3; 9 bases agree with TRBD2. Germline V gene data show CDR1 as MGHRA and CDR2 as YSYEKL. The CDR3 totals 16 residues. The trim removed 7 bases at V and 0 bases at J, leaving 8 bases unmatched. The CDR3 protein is CASTLVAGVSTDTQYF. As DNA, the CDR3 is TGCGCCAGCACCCTCGTAGCGGGAGTGAGCACAGATACGCAGTATTTT.

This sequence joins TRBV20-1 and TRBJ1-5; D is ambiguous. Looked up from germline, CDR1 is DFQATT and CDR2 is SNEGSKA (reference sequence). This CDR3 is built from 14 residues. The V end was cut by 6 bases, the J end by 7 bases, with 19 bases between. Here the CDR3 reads CSATTGSQAQPQHF. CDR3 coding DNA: TGCAGTGCAACAACCGGGAGCCAAGCGCAGCCCCAGCATTTT.

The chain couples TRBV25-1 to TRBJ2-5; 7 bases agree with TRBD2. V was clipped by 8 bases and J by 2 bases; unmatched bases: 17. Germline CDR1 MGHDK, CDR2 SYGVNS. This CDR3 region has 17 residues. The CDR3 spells CASGLGLKVGNQETQYF. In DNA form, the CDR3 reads TGTGCCAGCGGACTAGGACTGAAGGTGGGGAATCAAGAGACCCAGTACTTC.

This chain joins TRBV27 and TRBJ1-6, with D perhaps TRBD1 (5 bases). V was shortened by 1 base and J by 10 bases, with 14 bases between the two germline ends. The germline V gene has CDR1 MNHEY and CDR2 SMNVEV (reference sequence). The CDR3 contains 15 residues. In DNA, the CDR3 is TGTGCCAGCAGTTTATATGCGGGGGTAAACTCACCCCTCCACTTT. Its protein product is CASSLYAGVNSPLHF.

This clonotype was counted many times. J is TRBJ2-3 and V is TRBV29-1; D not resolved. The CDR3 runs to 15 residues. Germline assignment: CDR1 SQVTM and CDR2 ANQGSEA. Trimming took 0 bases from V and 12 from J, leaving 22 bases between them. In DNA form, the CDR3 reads TGCAGCGTTGAAGAGACGGGCCTGGGTCGTATTTTCCAGTATTTT. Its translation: CSVEETGLGRIFQYF.

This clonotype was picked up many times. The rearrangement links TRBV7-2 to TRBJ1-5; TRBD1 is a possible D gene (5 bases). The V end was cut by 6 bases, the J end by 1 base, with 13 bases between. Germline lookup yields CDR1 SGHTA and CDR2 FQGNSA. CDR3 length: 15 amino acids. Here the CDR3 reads CASSPGVGSNQPQHF. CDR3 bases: TGTGCCAGCAGTCCGGGGGTGGGCAGCAATCAGCCCCAGCATTTT.

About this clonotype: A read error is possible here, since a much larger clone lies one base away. The DNA of the CDR3 is TGCAGTGCTAGCGCAGGGCAAGAGACCCAGTTCTTC. Amino acid sequence: CSASAGQETQFF. The chain uses TRBV20-1 and TRBJ2-5; D is perhaps TRBD1 (5 bases). The J call may be mistaken, given a closer DNA end match to TRBJ2-1. The CDR3 totals 12 residues. Per germline, CDR1 DFQATT and CDR2 SNEGSKA (reference sequence).

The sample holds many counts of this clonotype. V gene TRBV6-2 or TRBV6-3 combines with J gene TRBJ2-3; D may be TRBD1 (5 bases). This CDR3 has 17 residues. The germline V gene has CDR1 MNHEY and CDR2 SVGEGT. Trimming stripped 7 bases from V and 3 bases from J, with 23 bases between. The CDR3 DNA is TGTGCCAGCACGAGATGGGCCAGGGTACAAAGGACAGATACGCAGTATTTT. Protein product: CASTRWARVQRTDTQYF.

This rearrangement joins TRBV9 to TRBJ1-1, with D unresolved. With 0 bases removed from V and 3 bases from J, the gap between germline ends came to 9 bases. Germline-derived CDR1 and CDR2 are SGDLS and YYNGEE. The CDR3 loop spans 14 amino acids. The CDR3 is CASSVEVVDTEAFF. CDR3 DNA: TGTGCCAGCAGCGTAGAGGTGGTGGACACTGAAGCTTTCTTT.

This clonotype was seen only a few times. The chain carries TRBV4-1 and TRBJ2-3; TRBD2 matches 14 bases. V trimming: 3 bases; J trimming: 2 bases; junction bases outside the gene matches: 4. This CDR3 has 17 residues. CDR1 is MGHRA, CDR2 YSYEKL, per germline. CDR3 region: CASSQTSGRELTDTQYF. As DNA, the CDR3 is TGCGCCAGCAGCCAGACTAGCGGGAGGGAACTCACAGATACGCAGTATTTT.

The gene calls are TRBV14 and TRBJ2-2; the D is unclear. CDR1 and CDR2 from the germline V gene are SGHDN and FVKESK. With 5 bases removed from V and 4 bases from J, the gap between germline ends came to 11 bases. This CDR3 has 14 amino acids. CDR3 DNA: TGTGCCAGCAGCACCCACGAGTCCACCGGGGAGCTGTTTTTT. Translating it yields CASSTHESTGELFF.

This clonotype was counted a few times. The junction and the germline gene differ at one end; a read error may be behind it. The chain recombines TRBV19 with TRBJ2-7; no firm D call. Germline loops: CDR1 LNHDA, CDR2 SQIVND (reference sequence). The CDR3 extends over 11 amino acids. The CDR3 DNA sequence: TGTGCCAGTAGTATGGGGTCCGTATTGATTTTC. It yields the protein CASSMGSVLIF.

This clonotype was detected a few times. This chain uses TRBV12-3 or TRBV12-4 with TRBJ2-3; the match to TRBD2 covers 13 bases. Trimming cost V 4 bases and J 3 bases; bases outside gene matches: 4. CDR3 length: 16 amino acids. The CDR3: CASSSGLAGFTDTQYF. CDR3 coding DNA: TGTGCCAGCAGTTCGGGACTAGCGGGATTTACAGATACGCAGTATTTT.

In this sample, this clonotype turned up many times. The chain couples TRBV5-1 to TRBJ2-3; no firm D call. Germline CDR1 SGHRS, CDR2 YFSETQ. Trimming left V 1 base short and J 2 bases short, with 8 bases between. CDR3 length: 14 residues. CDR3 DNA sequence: TGCGCCAGCAGCTTGCCAGCCACCACAGATACGCAGTATTTT. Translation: CASSLPATTDTQYF.

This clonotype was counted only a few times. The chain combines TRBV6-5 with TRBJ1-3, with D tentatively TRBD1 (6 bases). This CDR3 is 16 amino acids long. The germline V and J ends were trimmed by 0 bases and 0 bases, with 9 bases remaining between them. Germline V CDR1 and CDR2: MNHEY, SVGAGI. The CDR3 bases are TGTGCCAGCAGTTACTCTACAGGGAGCTCTGGAAACACCATATATTTT. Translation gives CASSYSTGSSGNTIYF.

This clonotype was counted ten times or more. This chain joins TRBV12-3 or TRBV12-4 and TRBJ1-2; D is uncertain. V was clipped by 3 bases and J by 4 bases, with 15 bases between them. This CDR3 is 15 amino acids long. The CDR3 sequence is CASSLMAGPGYGYTF. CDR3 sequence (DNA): TGTGCCAGCAGTTTGATGGCAGGTCCGGGCTATGGCTACACCTTC.

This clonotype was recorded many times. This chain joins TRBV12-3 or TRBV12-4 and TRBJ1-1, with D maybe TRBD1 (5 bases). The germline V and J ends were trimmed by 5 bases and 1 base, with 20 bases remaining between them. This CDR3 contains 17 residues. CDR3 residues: CASSHGAWGEGNTEAFF. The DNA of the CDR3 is TGTGCCAGCAGTCATGGGGCATGGGGGGAGGGGAACACTGAAGCTTTCTTT.